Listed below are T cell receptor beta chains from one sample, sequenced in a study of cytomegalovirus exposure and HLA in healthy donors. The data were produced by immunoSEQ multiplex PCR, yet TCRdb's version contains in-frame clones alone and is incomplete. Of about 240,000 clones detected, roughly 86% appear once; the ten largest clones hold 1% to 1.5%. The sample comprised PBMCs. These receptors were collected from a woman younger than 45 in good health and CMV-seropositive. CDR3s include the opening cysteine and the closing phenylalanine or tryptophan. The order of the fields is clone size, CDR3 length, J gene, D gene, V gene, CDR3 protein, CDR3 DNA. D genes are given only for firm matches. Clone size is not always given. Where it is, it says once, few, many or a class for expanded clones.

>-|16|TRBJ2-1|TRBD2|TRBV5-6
CASSPSLARRYNEQFF
TGTGCCAGCAGCCCCTCACTAGCGAGGCGATACAATGAGCAGTTCTTC
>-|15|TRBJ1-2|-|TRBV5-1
CASSFLSGANYGYTF
TGCGCCAGCAGCTTTTTGTCAGGTGCAAACTATGGCTACACCTTC
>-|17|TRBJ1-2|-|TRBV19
CASSIEHLMRGLWGYTF
TGTGCCAGTAGTATCGAACATCTTATGCGGGGGCTGTGGGGCTACACCTTC
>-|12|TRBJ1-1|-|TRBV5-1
CASSLGGAGAFF
TGCGCCAGCAGCTTGGGAGGCGCGGGAGCTTTCTTT
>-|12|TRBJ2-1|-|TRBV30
CAWAAGNNEQFF
TGTGCCTGGGCCGCAGGTAACAATGAGCAGTTCTTC
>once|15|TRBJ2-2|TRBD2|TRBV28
CASSLVTGGIGELFF
TGTGCCAGCAGTTTGGTGACGGGAGGTATCGGGGAGCTGTTTTTT
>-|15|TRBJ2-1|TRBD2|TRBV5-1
CASSAAPGLGDEQFF
TGCGCCAGCAGCGCCGCCCCGGGACTAGGCGATGAGCAGTTCTTC
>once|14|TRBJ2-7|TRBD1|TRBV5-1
CASSWNRGAYEQYF
TGCGCCAGCAGCTGGAACAGGGGGGCCTACGAGCAGTACTTC
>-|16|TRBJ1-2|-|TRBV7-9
CASSSSLRAGVSGYTF
TGTGCCAGCAGCTCTTCCCTCCGTGCGGGAGTTTCGGGCTACACCTTC
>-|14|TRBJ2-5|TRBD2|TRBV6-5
CASSYVAGEETQYF
TGTGCCAGCAGTTACGTAGCGGGAGAGGAGACCCAGTACTTC
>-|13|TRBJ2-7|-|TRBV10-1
CASSESGGSEQYF
TGCGCCAGCAGTGAGTCTGGGGGGAGCGAGCAGTACTTC
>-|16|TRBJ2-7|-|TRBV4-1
CASSQESPQGFYEQYF
TGCGCCAGCAGCCAAGAGAGCCCCCAGGGATTCTACGAGCAGTACTTC
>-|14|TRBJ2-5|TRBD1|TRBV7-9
CASTRRDREETQYF
TGTGCCAGCACCAGAAGGGACAGGGAAGAGACCCAGTACTTC
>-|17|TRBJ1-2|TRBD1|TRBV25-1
CASSDLIWTGGGYGYTF
TGTGCCAGCAGTGACCTTATCTGGACAGGGGGCGGCTATGGCTACACCTTC
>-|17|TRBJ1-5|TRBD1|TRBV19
CASSALQNRGSNQPQHF
TGTGCCAGTAGTGCCCTTCAAAACAGGGGTAGCAATCAGCCCCAGCATTTT
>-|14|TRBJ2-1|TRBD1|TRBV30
CAWSRDRAYNEQFF
TGTGCCTGGTCCCGGGACAGGGCCTACAATGAGCAGTTCTTC
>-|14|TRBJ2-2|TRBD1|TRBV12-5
CASGGQGDTGELFF
TGTGCTAGTGGGGGACAGGGTGACACCGGGGAGCTGTTTTTT
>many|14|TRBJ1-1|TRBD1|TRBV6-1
CASGYRDRGTEAFF
TGTGCCAGCGGATACCGGGACAGGGGCACTGAAGCTTTCTTT
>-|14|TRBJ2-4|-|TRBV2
CASAGALAKNIQYF
TGTGCCAGCGCGGGTGCACTAGCCAAAAACATTCAGTACTTC
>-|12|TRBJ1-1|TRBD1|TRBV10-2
CASSGQGTEAFF
TGCGCCAGCAGCGGACAGGGCACTGAAGCTTTCTTT
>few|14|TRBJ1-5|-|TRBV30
CAWSRGTGNQPQHF
TGTGCCTGGAGTAGGGGGACGGGCAATCAGCCCCAGCATTTT
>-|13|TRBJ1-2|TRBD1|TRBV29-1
CSAGQGRDYGYTF
TGCAGCGCCGGACAGGGGAGAGACTATGGCTACACCTTC
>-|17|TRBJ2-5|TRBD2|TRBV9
CASSVSPGLALGETQYF
TGTGCCAGCAGCGTTAGCCCTGGACTAGCCCTGGGCGAGACCCAGTACTTC
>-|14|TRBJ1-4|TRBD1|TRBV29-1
CSGTGQGTNEKLFF
TGCAGCGGGACGGGACAGGGTACTAATGAAAAACTGTTTTTT
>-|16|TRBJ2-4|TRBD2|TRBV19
CASTDLSRTSGNIQYF
TGTGCCAGTACCGACCTTTCGAGGACTAGCGGGAACATTCAGTACTTC
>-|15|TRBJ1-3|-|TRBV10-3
CAISPDSNSGNTIYF
TGTGCCATCAGCCCTGACAGTAACTCTGGAAACACCATATATTTT
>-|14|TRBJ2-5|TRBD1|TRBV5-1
CASSSTGGEVTQYF
TGCGCCAGCAGTTCGACAGGGGGGGAGGTAACCCAGTACTTC
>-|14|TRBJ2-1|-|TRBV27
CASSLLRGYNEQFF
TGTGCCAGCAGTCTCTTGAGGGGGTACAATGAGCAGTTCTTC
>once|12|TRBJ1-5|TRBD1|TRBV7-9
CASSYGQGPQHF
TGTGCCAGCAGCTATGGACAGGGGCCCCAGCATTTT
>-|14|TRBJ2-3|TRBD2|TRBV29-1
CSVVRDYFTDTQYF
TGCAGCGTTGTCCGGGACTACTTCACAGATACGCAGTATTTT
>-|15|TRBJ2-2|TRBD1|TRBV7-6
CASSSWTGGTGELFF
TGTGCCAGCAGTTCCTGGACAGGCGGAACCGGGGAGCTGTTTTTT
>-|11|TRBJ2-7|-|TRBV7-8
CASSYGLEQYF
TGTGCCAGCAGCTACGGACTCGAGCAGTACTTC
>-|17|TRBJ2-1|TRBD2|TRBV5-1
CASSLLPTSGRGWEQFF
TGCGCCAGCAGCCTCCTCCCCACTAGCGGGAGAGGATGGGAGCAGTTCTTC
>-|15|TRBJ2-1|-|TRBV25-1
CASSDRNRRDNEQFF
TGTGCCAGCAGTGATCGGAATCGGCGGGATAATGAGCAGTTCTTC
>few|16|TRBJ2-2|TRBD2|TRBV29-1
CSVEGDLAGNTGELFF
TGCAGCGTTGAAGGGGACCTAGCGGGAAACACCGGGGAGCTGTTTTTT
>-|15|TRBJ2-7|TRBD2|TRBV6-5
CASVKLASGSYEQYF
TGTGCCAGCGTTAAGCTGGCTAGCGGCTCCTACGAGCAGTACTTC
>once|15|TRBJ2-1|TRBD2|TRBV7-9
CASSWTGGFHNEQFF
TGTGCCAGCAGCTGGACGGGAGGTTTCCACAATGAGCAGTTCTTC
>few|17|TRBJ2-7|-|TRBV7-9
CASSLEGGTHRTYEQYF
TGTGCCAGCAGCTTGGAGGGAGGCACCCACCGCACCTACGAGCAGTACTTC
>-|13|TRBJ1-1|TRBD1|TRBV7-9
CASSFRGQTEAFF
TGTGCCAGCAGCTTTAGGGGGCAGACTGAAGCTTTCTTT
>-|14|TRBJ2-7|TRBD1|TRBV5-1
CASSYDRDRAEQYF
TGCGCCAGCAGCTACGACCGGGACAGGGCCGAGCAGTACTTC